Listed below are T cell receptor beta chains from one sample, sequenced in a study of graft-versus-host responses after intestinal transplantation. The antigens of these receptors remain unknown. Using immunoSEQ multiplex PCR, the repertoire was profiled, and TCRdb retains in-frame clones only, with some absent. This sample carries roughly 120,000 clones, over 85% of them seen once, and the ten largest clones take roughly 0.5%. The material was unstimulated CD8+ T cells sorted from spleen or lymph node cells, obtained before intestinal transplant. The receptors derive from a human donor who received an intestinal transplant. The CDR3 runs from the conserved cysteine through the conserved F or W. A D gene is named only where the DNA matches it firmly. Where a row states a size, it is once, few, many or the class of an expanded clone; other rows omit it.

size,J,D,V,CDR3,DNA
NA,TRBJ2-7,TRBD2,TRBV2,CASRRPGLAEQQSYEQYF,TGTGCCAGCCGGCGACCGGGACTAGCGGAACAACAGTCCTACGAGCAGTACTTC
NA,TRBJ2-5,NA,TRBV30,CAWNQGGIQETQYF,TGTGCCTGGAACCAGGGGGGGATCCAAGAGACCCAGTACTTC
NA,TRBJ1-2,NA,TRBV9,CASSVAQKKMEGYTF,TGTGCCAGCAGCGTAGCTCAGAAAAAAATGGAAGGCTACACCTTC
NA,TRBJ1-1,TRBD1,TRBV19,CASSEPGQGLINTEAFF,TGTGCCAGTAGTGAACCGGGACAGGGCCTAATTAACACTGAAGCTTTCTTT
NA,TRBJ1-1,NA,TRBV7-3,CASSLSGGSTEAFF,TGTGCCAGCAGCTTAAGTGGGGGAAGCACTGAAGCTTTCTTT
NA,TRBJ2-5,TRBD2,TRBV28,CASVAGEPLGGETQYF,TGTGCCAGCGTTGCGGGAGAGCCGTTGGGGGGAGAGACCCAGTACTTC
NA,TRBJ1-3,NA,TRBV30,CAWKSRYSGNTIYF,TGTGCCTGGAAGTCGAGGTACTCTGGAAACACCATATATTTT
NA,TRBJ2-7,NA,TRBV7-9,CASSPNGTIYEQYF,TGTGCCAGCAGCCCTAACGGGACCATCTACGAGCAGTACTTC
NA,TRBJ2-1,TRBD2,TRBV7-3,CASSPGLAGWNEQFF,TGTGCCAGCAGCCCCGGACTAGCGGGATGGAATGAGCAGTTCTTC
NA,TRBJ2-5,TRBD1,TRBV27,CASRAPIGGHGTDEGETQYF,TGTGCCAGCAGGGCACCGATTGGGGGACACGGGACAGACGAAGGGGAGACCCAGTACTTC
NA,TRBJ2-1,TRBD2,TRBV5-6,CASSGTDSGRDEQFF,TGTGCCAGCAGCGGCACGGATAGCGGGAGGGATGAGCAGTTCTTC
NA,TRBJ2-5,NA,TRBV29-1,CSVESPETQYF,TGCAGCGTTGAAAGCCCAGAGACCCAGTACTTC
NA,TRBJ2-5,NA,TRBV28,CASSEIQETQYF,TGTGCCAGCAGTGAGATCCAAGAGACCCAGTACTTC
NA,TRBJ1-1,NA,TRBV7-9,CASSYTGRGTEAFF,TGTGCCAGCAGCTACACAGGGCGGGGCACTGAAGCTTTCTTT
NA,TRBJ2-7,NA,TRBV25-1,CASDRNRARGYEQYF,TGTGCCAGCGACCGAAACCGGGCCAGGGGCTACGAGCAGTACTTC
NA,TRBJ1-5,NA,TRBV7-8,CASSLTSGGASNQPQHF,TGTGCCAGCAGCTTAACCTCCGGGGGGGCGAGCAATCAGCCCCAGCATTTT
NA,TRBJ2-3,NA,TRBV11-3,CASSLAGGTDTQYF,TGTGCCAGCAGCTTAGCGGGAGGCACAGATACGCAGTATTTT
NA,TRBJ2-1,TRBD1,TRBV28,CASSLVGTGFYNEQFF,TGTGCCAGCAGTTTAGTTGGGACAGGGTTTTACAATGAGCAGTTCTTC
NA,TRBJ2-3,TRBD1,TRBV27,CASRETGPTDTQYF,TGTGCCAGCAGGGAGACAGGGCCCACAGATACGCAGTATTTT
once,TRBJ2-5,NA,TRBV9,CASSGRGPPGAQYF,TGTGCCAGCAGCGGGCGGGGACCCCCAGGCGCCCAGTACTTC
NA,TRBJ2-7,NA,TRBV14,CASSQAGFQQYF,TGTGCCAGCAGCCAGGCAGGGTTTCAGCAGTACTTC
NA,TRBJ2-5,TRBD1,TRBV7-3,CASSFLGTGIETQYF,TGTGCCAGCAGCTTCTTGGGGACAGGGATTGAGACCCAGTACTTC
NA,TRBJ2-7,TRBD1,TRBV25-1,CASTGQVDSYEQYF,TGTGCCAGCACCGGACAGGTGGACTCCTACGAGCAGTACTTC
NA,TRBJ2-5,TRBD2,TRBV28,CASTASGRGETQYF,TGTGCCAGCACCGCTAGCGGGAGAGGCGAGACCCAGTACTTC
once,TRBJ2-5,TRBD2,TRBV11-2,CASSTGLARKETQYF,TGTGCCAGCAGCACTGGACTAGCCAGAAAAGAGACCCAGTACTTC
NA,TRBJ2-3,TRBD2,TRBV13,CASSPLTGGLTDTQYF,TGTGCCAGCAGCCCCCTGACGGGAGGGTTAACAGATACGCAGTATTTT